This T cell receptor beta chain derives from a study of control samples from healthy donors and cancer patients. V lost 2 bases to trimming and J lost 2 bases, with 15 bases between them. This CDR3 is 16 amino acids long. Germline V gene data show CDR1 as MNHEY and CDR2 as SVGEGT. Libraries were prepared by immunoSEQ multiplex PCR; TCRdb keeps only in-frame clonotypes and omits some of them. The sample records approximately 93,000 clones, about 89% being singletons. Sequenced sample: PBMCs. The genes are TRBV6-2 or TRBV6-3 and TRBJ1-2; D gene unclear. This clonotype was obtained from a woman between 45 and 65 years old with colorectal cancer. The CDR3 coding sequence is TGTGCCAGCAGTTACCCGGCCCGCGGTGAAAACTATGGCTACACCTTC. This gives the protein CASSYPARGENYGYTF.